Listed here are 9 T cell receptor beta chains from one sample, sequenced in a study of cytomegalovirus exposure and HLA in healthy donors. TCRdb's table, derived via immunoSEQ multiplex PCR, lists solely in-frame clones and lacks some. The sample contains 250,000 to 300,000 clones, 70% to 90% of which appear only once. Source material: PBMCs. The receptors originated from a woman between 18 and 29 years old in good health and CMV-seronegative.

This clone appeared once. The chain combines TRBV12-5 with TRBJ1-2; 8 nucleotides match TRBD1. Germline lookup yields CDR1 LGHNT and CDR2 FRNRAP. This CDR3 is 20 amino acids long. V lost 0 bases to trimming and J lost 7 bases; unmatched junction nucleotides: 22. The CDR3 DNA reads TGTGCTAGTGGTTTGGTTCAGTATCGGGACAGGTACCTCTCCCGACCTGGCTACACCTTC. Translated, it gives CASGLVQYRDRYLSRPGYTF.

The chain is built from TRBV7-9 and TRBJ2-3; the match to TRBD2 covers 10 bases. V shed 5 bases, J shed 2 bases, and the junction held 4 bases outside the gene matches. The V gene's germline CDR1 is SEHNR and CDR2 FQNEAQ (reference sequence). The CDR3 covers 15 residues. CDR3 region: CASSQTSGYTDTQYF. The DNA for the CDR3 is TGTGCCAGCAGCCAGACTAGCGGGTACACAGATACGCAGTATTTT.

The chain employs TRBV29-1 and TRBJ2-1; D possibly corresponds to TRBD1 (6 bases). This CDR3 has 12 residues. The V gene's germline CDR1 is SQVTM and CDR2 ANQGSEA. The germline V and J ends were trimmed by 0 bases and 13 bases, with 13 bases remaining between them. The CDR3 DNA follows: TGCAGCGTTGAAGATGAGGGGGTTTTCCAGTTCTTC. Translation: CSVEDEGVFQFF.

J is TRBJ2-5 and V is TRBV4-3; weak D call: TRBD2 (7 bases). This CDR3 has 16 amino acids. The V gene lost 0 bases and the J gene lost 5 bases, with 16 bases spanning the gap. Germline CDR1 is LGHNA and CDR2 is YSLEER. The CDR3 nucleotides are TGCGCCAGCAGCCAAGATGGGCGGGGGCTGGGGGAGACCCAGTACTTC. Amino acids: CASSQDGRGLGETQYF.

The V gene is TRBV29-1, the J gene TRBJ2-1; D is unclear. Trimming shortened V by 8 bases and J by 9 bases, and 14 bases separated the two germline ends. The germline V gene encodes CDR1 SQVTM and CDR2 ANQGSEA. This CDR3 spans 11 amino acids. The CDR3 nucleotides are TGCAGCCTGGCCCAGTGGAGTGAGCAGTTCTTC. This translates into CSLAQWSEQFF.

This clone was picked up one time. The gene calls are TRBV29-1 and TRBJ1-2, with a possible D match to TRBD1 (6 bases). The germline CDR1 and CDR2 sequences are SQVTM and ANQGSEA. The germline V and J ends were trimmed by 5 bases and 6 bases, with 10 bases remaining between them. The CDR3 contains 11 residues. The CDR3 spells CSVPDSHGYTF. Here the CDR3 DNA reads TGCAGCGTTCCGGACAGCCATGGCTACACCTTC.

The chain uses TRBV4-1 and TRBJ2-5; 10 positions agree with TRBD2. Trimming took 0 bases from V and 5 from J; bases not matched to a gene: 9. Germline CDR1 MGHRA, CDR2 YSYEKL. This CDR3 is 17 amino acids long. The DNA of the CDR3 is TGCGCCAGCAGCCAAGATAGAAGCGGGGGGGCGTTTGAGACCCAGTACTTC. Its translation: CASSQDRSGGAFETQYF.

This clone has just a few counts. V usage is TRBV27 and J usage is TRBJ1-2; 9 bases align to TRBD1. V lost 4 bases, J lost 8 bases, and 8 bases stayed unmatched. The CDR3 is made up of 14 amino acids. Germline V gene data show CDR1 as MNHEY and CDR2 as SMNVEV (reference sequence). The CDR3 bases are TGTGCCAGCAGTTCGCTTACAGGGGGCTGGGGCTACACCTTC. It yields the protein CASSSLTGGWGYTF.

V is TRBV27 and J is TRBJ1-2; TRBD1 might be the D (6 bases). The length of the CDR3 is 13 residues. The germline V and J ends were trimmed by 6 bases and 8 bases, with 16 bases remaining between them. Germline CDR1 and CDR2: MNHEY and SMNVEV (reference sequence). Written as DNA, the CDR3 is TGTGCCAGCAGCCACGCGGGGGCTGGGGGCTACACCTTC. Protein sequence: CASSHAGAGGYTF.